This entry lists 6 T cell receptor beta chains sequenced from one sample in a study of OX40 agonist ivuxolimab in advanced cancers. Assay used: immunoSEQ multiplex PCR; TCRdb lists only in-frame clones, some missing. Found here are approximately 82,000 clones, around 90% of them singletons; the top ten hold about 0.63%. The sample was CD4+ or CD8+ T cells sorted from blood, taken in a trial of the OX40 agonist ivuxolimab. The receptors were sampled from an adult with an advanced solid tumor such as melanoma, head and neck, liver or kidney cancer.

CDR3 amino acids: CASSESSSGAYNEQFF. CDR3 DNA: TGCGCCAGCAGTGAGTCGTCTAGCGGGGCTTACAATGAGCAGTTCTTC. The chain combines TRBV10-1 with TRBJ2-1, with 9 positions matching TRBD2. V gave up 0 bases and J gave up 4 bases; unmatched junction bases: 4. Germline V gives CDR1 WNHNN, CDR2 SYGVQD (reference sequence). This CDR3 comprises 16 residues.

This chain uses TRBV10-3 with TRBJ1-3, with 9 bases fitting TRBD1. Germline trimming cut 6 bases from V and 4 bases from J; bases unmatched to any gene: 10. The CDR3 has 16 amino acids. Germline V gives CDR1 ENHRY, CDR2 SYGVKD. CDR3 residues: CAIRDPTGGLGNTIYF. The CDR3 DNA reads TGTGCCATCAGGGACCCGACAGGGGGACTCGGAAACACCATATATTTT.

The V call is TRBV19, the J call TRBJ2-7; TRBD1 is a possible D gene (6 bases). V dropped 5 bases and J dropped 0 bases, with 8 bases sitting between them. The CDR3 has 13 residues. Germline lookup yields CDR1 LNHDA and CDR2 SQIVND (reference sequence). DNA for the CDR3: TGTGCCAGTAGTGGCAGGGGCTCCTACGAGCAGTACTTC. Amino acids: CASSGRGSYEQYF.

The chain couples TRBV7-9 to TRBJ2-3; D is uncertain. Germline V gene data show CDR1 as SEHNR and CDR2 as FQNEAQ (reference sequence). Trimming stripped 1 base from V and 1 base from J, with 6 bases between. The length of the CDR3 is 14 residues. In nucleotides, the CDR3 is TGTGCCAGCAGCTTAGAGACGGGCACAGATACGCAGTATTTT. Encoded protein: CASSLETGTDTQYF. The entire variable domain, with the rest obtained from reference TRBV7-9 and TRBJ2-3, is as follows: DTGVSQNPRHKITKRGQNVTFRCDPISEHNRLYWYRQTLGQGPEFLTYFQNEAQLEKSRLLSDRFSAERPKGSFSTLEIQRTEQGDSAMYLCASSLETGTDTQYFGPGTRLTVL.

J is TRBJ1-1 and V is TRBV28; 7 bases line up with TRBD1. The V and J ends lost 5 bases and 1 base, in that order; junction bases with no gene match: 7. The CDR3 runs to 15 residues. The germline V gene has CDR1 MDHEN and CDR2 SYDVKM. The CDR3 loop reads CASSLYGTENTEAFF. The CDR3 coding sequence is TGTGCCAGCAGTCTATACGGGACAGAGAACACTGAAGCTTTCTTT.

This sequence joins TRBV7-8 and TRBJ1-6; D not resolved. From germline, CDR1 is SGHVS and CDR2 FQNEAQ. Deletions cut 0 bases from V and 6 bases from J, with 9 bases between. This CDR3 region has 15 residues. As DNA, the CDR3 is TGTGCCAGCAGCTTAGCGGCCGACTTTAATTCACCCCTCCACTTT. Encoded protein: CASSLAADFNSPLHF.